This TCR beta chain was sequenced during a study of T-cell reconstitution after alpha-beta-depleted transplantation in children. This CDR3 is 15 amino acids long. V trimming: 5 bases; J trimming: 1 base; junction bases outside the gene matches: 5. This sample's TCRbeta library carried unique molecular identifier barcodes. One entry per CDR3 protein, called by TCRdb with MiXCR from the PCR reads. The data show 750,000 to 950,000 distinct CDR3 sequences, under 20% seen once. The material sequenced was PBMCs, mostly from graft donor cells, taken 360 days after TCRalphabeta/CD19-depleted stem cell transplant. The TCR originated in a male patient younger than 18 who had a stem cell transplant for acute lymphoblastic leukemia, so the T cells may come from the graft donor. V and J are TRBV12-3 or TRBV12-4 and TRBJ1-5; 7 nucleotides line up with TRBD1. CDR3 coding DNA: TGTGCCAGCAGTCACGACAGGGCAAGCAATCAGCCCCAGCATTTT. It specifies CASSHDRASNQPQHF.